This is a list of T cell receptor beta chains from one sample in a study of CD8+ T cells in alopecia areata. The protocol was immunoSEQ multiplex PCR, while the TCRdb copy is restricted to in-frame clones and leaves out a portion. The sample includes some 120,000 clones, over 60% seen only once; the top ten take around 6%. The sample in question was CD4+ T cells sorted from blood, obtained at week 4, from a patient treated with tofacitinib. The receptors stem from a human donor with alopecia areata. Each CDR3 is given with its conserved first and last residue. The order of the fields is V gene, J gene, CDR3 protein.

TRBV27	TRBJ2-1	CASNAGQSVYNEQFF
TRBV9	TRBJ2-7	CASSPSEGRPYEQYF
TRBV2	TRBJ2-7	CASSGTGGSYEQYF
TRBV29-1	TRBJ1-3	CSVARNSGNTIYF
TRBV7-8	TRBJ2-7	CASSPQTASHEQYF
TRBV5-7	TRBJ1-1	CASSLVMNTEAFF
TRBV7-2	TRBJ1-5	CASSLSTGDNQPQHF
TRBV5-1	TRBJ2-2	CASSFREVATGELFF
TRBV7-2	TRBJ2-5	CASSLGTGYPEETQYF
TRBV5-6	TRBJ1-1	CASSLSMDREGTEAFF
TRBV29-1	TRBJ2-7	CSVELGGYGDEQYF
TRBV27	TRBJ1-5	CASSPRGGSQPQHF
TRBV4-1	TRBJ2-2	CASSQDRQGNTGELFF
TRBV5-1	TRBJ1-1	CASSSGDLRTEAFF
TRBV4-2	TRBJ2-2	CASSQARRELFF
TRBV29-1	TRBJ1-1	CSVDGQGDTEAFF
TRBV9	TRBJ2-3	CASSGGTPKGTDTQYF
TRBV27	TRBJ1-1	CASSYRQGTTEAFF
TRBV30	TRBJ2-3	CAWRTTSTDTQCF
TRBV5-1	TRBJ1-1	CASSLEGQGEAFF
TRBV23-1	TRBJ2-7	CASSQRGRGYEQYF
TRBV7-2	TRBJ1-2	CASSFGGYGYTF
TRBV23-1	TRBJ1-2	CARRIYGYTF
TRBV5-4	TRBJ2-1	CASTNWAGGREQFF
TRBV4-1	TRBJ1-5	CASSQGNQPQHF
TRBV5-1	TRBJ2-7	CASSEPTGPQYF
TRBV2	TRBJ2-5	CASSEAAQGETQYF
TRBV7-2	TRBJ2-2	CASSPGGGTGELFF
TRBV29-1	TRBJ1-5	CSVGQGLHQPQHF
TRBV25-1	TRBJ2-5	CASSEDRVAETQYF
TRBV30	TRBJ1-2	CAWTRQANYGYTF
TRBV29-1	TRBJ2-3	CSVASQPSSTDTQYF
TRBV29-1	TRBJ1-3	CSVGDGGAGNTIYF
TRBV15	TRBJ2-5	CATSRDRPLAGTETQYF
TRBV15	TRBJ1-2	CATSRDIAGGGYTF
TRBV2	TRBJ2-3	CASSEDYRVTDTQYF
TRBV14	TRBJ2-7	CASSHGYEQYF
TRBV25-1	TRBJ2-1	CASSEGLGGFQQFF
TRBV2	TRBJ2-1	CASSDSRLAGVNEQFF
TRBV23-1	-	CASSQSADPKDGDQELYEQYF
TRBV4-3	TRBJ1-6	CASSPKAQGDSPLHF
TRBV11-2	TRBJ2-1	CASSLPSVVGNEQFF
TRBV10-3	TRBJ1-2	CAISEQGGYGYTF
TRBV7-2	TRBJ2-1	CASSRTSGNEQFF
TRBV10-3	TRBJ2-2	CASQGRGTENTGELFF
TRBV29-1	TRBJ1-2	CSVDTGDRVWGYTF
TRBV27	TRBJ1-5	CASSSGTGTYQPQHF
TRBV25-1	TRBJ2-7	CASSERFSYEQYF
TRBV6-5	TRBJ2-1	CASSYGSGGYNEQFF
TRBV29-1	TRBJ2-5	CSGAHLQETQYF
TRBV30	TRBJ2-7	CAWTPGLVDEQYF
TRBV29-1	TRBJ1-2	CSVVPQSPSEGALGGGYTF
TRBV9	TRBJ1-2	CASSAQGQGKGYGYTF
TRBV29-1	TRBJ1-1	CSVETPNTEAFF
TRBV10-3	TRBJ2-1	CAIRPQGLAAYNEQFF
TRBV2	TRBJ2-3	CARRTSGVTDTQYF
TRBV18	TRBJ1-1	CASSPLRGPEGAFF